The source of this T cell receptor (beta chain) is a study of T-cell reconstitution after alpha-beta-depleted transplantation in children. The count of this clonotype is one. The germline gives CDR1 KGHSH, CDR2 LQKENI. The CDR3 has 17 residues. V dropped 2 bases and J dropped 2 bases, with 17 bases sitting between them. Preparing the TCRbeta library involved the use of unique molecular identifiers. TCRdb reanalysed the PCR reads using MiXCR and keeps one entry per CDR3 protein. The sample yields about 980,000 distinct CDR3 sequences, about 30% seen once. Sequences were derived from PBMCs, mostly from graft donor cells, sampled 360 days after TCRalphabeta/CD19-depleted stem cell transplant. This TCR was sampled from a boy younger than two who had a stem cell transplant for SCID, so the T cells may come from the graft donor. The J gene is TRBJ2-3, the V gene TRBV18; maybe TRBD1 (6 bases). In DNA, the CDR3 is TGTGCCAGCTCACCAATTCCCCAGGGGACCAACACAGATACGCAGTATTTT. Protein sequence: CASSPIPQGTNTDTQYF.